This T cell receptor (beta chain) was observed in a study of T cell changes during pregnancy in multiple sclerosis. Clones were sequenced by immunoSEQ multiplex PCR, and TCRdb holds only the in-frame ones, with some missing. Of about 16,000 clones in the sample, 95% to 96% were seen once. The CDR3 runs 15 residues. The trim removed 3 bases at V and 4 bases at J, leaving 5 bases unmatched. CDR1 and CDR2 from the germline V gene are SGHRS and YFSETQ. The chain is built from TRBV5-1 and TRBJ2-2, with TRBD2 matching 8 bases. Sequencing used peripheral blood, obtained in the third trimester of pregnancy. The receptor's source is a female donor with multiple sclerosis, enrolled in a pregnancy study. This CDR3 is CASSSGGVTTGELFF. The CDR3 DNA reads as TGCGCCAGCAGCTCGGGGGGGGTGACCACCGGGGAGCTGTTTTTT.